These T cell receptor beta chains were read from a single sample in a study of molecular identifiers for immune sequencing clone quantification. TCRdb analysed the PCR reads with MiXCR anew, one entry per CDR3 protein. The repertoire holds 400,000 to 600,000 distinct CDR3 sequences, with 20% to 25% as singletons. Sequenced material: naive CD8+ T cells from blood, with Jurkat cell RNA spiked in. These TCRs come from a human donor in good health. Some libraries in this study had Jurkat cell RNA spiked in. The CDR3 runs from the conserved cysteine through the conserved F or W. The D gene is left open where the match is weak. Not all rows give a size; the values are once, few, many and, for expanded clones, a class.

V gene	J gene	D gene	clone size	CDR3 DNA	CDR3 protein
TRBV11-2	TRBJ2-3	.	many	TGTGCCAGCAGCTGGGTAGGGGGGCCAGATACGCAGTATTTT	CASSWVGGPDTQYF
TRBV27	TRBJ1-3	TRBD1	.	TGTGCCAGCAGTCCAAGGGACAGGAGCTCTGGAAACACCATATATTTT	CASSPRDRSSGNTIYF
TRBV7-6	TRBJ2-5	.	few	TGTGCCAGCAGTCGGGACCACCAAGAGACCCAGTACTTC	CASSRDHQETQYF
TRBV12-3/TRBV12-4	TRBJ2-5	.	many	TGTGCCAGCAGTTCATACTTGACCAGCCAAGAGACCCAGTACTTC	CASSSYLTSQETQYF
TRBV28	TRBJ2-3	.	many	TGTGCCAGCAGTTTAACTGTCCCCTCAGGCACAGATACGCAGTATTTT	CASSLTVPSGTDTQYF
TRBV12-3/TRBV12-4	TRBJ1-6	TRBD1	many	TGTGCCAGCAGCTTGGGACAGGGGAAGGGTTCACCCCTCCACTTT	CASSLGQGKGSPLHF
TRBV7-9	TRBJ2-7	.	.	TGTGCCAGCAGCTCGGACAGATTTGCCTACGAGCAGTACTTC	CASSSDRFAYEQYF
TRBV2	TRBJ1-1	.	few	TGTGCCAGCAGTGTGGGGGGGGACTACACTGAAGCTTTCTTT	CASSVGGDYTEAFF
TRBV15	TRBJ1-5	.	.	TGTGCCACCAGCAGAGATCAGACAAGAAATAGCAATCAGCCCCAGCATTTT	CATSRDQTRNSNQPQHF
TRBV20-1	TRBJ2-5	TRBD2	.	TGCAGTGCTAGCCCCTTTAGCGGGAGATACCAAGAGACCCAGTACTTC	CSASPFSGRYQETQYF
TRBV30	TRBJ1-2	.	.	TGTGCCTGGATCGGCAGAGGAAGATGGGGCTACACCTTC	CAWIGRGRWGYTF
TRBV30	TRBJ1-1	.	.	TGTGCCTGGAGCCTAGGGGCTGAAGCTTTCTTT	CAWSLGAEAFF
TRBV19	TRBJ1-5	.	many	TGTGCCAGTAGTATTCAGGCACGGATGGGCAATCAGCCCCAGCATTTT	CASSIQARMGNQPQHF
TRBV30	TRBJ2-1	.	few	TGTGCCTGGAGTAGGAAAGACAGGTACAATGAGCAGTTCTTC	CAWSRKDRYNEQFF
TRBV5-6	TRBJ2-3	.	few	TGTGCCAGCAGCTTGGGGAGCGCTACAGATACGCAGTATTTT	CASSLGSATDTQYF
TRBV4-3	TRBJ2-3	.	many	TGCGCCAGCAGCCCCACCGAGGTCCCGAGGGCAGATACGCAGTATTTT	CASSPTEVPRADTQYF
TRBV13	TRBJ2-4	.	many	TGTGCCAGCAGCTTAAGTCAGGGGCCGGGAAACATTCAGTACTTC	CASSLSQGPGNIQYF
TRBV19	TRBJ2-7	TRBD1	many	TGTGCCAGTAGTATAGACCAGGACAGGACCTACGAGCAGTACTTC	CASSIDQDRTYEQYF
TRBV12-3/TRBV12-4	TRBJ1-4	TRBD1	.	TGTGCCAGCAGTCCGATGACAGGGAAGGTTGAAAAACTGTTTTTT	CASSPMTGKVEKLFF
TRBV2	TRBJ1-1	TRBD1	.	TGTGCCAGCAGTGAAGGGTTTTGGGACAGGGGGCCAGGAGCTTTCTTT	CASSEGFWDRGPGAFF
TRBV5-6	TRBJ1-1	.	few	TGTGCCAGCAGCTTGGCGGTTCAGGGCTTTGAAGCTTTCTTT	CASSLAVQGFEAFF
TRBV10-3	TRBJ2-3	TRBD2	.	TGTGCCATCAGTGAGTCGTCCCCAGGACTAGCGGGAGCAGATACGCAGTATTTT	CAISESSPGLAGADTQYF
TRBV12-3/TRBV12-4	TRBJ2-5	TRBD2	many	TGTGCCAGCAGTTTAACGGCTAGCGGGTACCAAGAGACCCAGTACTTC	CASSLTASGYQETQYF
TRBV7-9	TRBJ2-7	.	.	TGTGCCAGCAGCTTGGAGGCCTTCTACGAGCAGTACTTC	CASSLEAFYEQYF
TRBV12-3/TRBV12-4	TRBJ1-1	.	.	TGTGCCAGCGTTGGACCGGGCGGAAGGATGAACACTGAAGCTTTCTTT	CASVGPGGRMNTEAFF
TRBV6-2/TRBV6-3	TRBJ1-1	.	few	TGTGCCAGCACTCAACCTACTGGGAGCACTGAAGCTTTCTTT	CASTQPTGSTEAFF
TRBV7-9	TRBJ1-2	.	.	TGTGCCAGCACCTACAGTTTTCCTGACGGCTACACCTTC	CASTYSFPDGYTF
TRBV2	TRBJ2-7	.	few	TGTGCCAGCAGTGTTAGGGACTTCTACGAGCAGTACTTC	CASSVRDFYEQYF
TRBV4-3	TRBJ2-7	.	many	TGCGCCAGCAGCCAAGACACCCAGGGACACTCCGCCTACGAGCAGTACTTC	CASSQDTQGHSAYEQYF
TRBV30	TRBJ1-1	.	many	TGTGCCCGGGCTCAGGGCGGCACTGAAGCTTTCTTT	CARAQGGTEAFF
TRBV19	TRBJ1-1	.	few	TGTGCCAGTAGTCAACCCCCTACAGGGTGGAACACTGAAGCTTTCTTT	CASSQPPTGWNTEAFF